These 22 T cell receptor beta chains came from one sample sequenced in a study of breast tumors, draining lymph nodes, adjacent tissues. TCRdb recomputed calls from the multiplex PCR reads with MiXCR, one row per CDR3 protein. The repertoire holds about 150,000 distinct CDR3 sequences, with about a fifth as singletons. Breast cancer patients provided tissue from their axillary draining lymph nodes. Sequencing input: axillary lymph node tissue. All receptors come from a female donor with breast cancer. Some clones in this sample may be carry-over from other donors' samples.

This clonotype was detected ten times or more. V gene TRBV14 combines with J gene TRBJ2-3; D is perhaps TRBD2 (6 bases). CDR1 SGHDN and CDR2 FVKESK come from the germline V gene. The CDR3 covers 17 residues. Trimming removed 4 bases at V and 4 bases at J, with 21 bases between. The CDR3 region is CASSPLGGSSGSDTQYF. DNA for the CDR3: TGTGCCAGCAGCCCTTTGGGAGGTAGTTCTGGCTCAGATACGCAGTATTTT.

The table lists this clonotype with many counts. Written as DNA, the CDR3 is TGCAGTGCTTTACACCCTATACAGGGGGCGTTCGGCGAGCAGTACTTC. Residues: CSALHPIQGAFGEQYF. The V gene is TRBV20-1, the J gene TRBJ2-7; 9 nucleotides line up with TRBD1. V dropped 5 bases and J dropped 6; count of bases not matched to a gene: 17. Germline V lookup: CDR1 DFQATT, CDR2 SNEGSKA (reference sequence). The CDR3 runs 16 residues.

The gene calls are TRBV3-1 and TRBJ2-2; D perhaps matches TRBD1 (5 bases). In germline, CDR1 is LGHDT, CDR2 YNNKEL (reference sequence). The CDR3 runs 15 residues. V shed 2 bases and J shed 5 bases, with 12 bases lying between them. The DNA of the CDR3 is TGTGCCAGCAGCCAAACACAGGTGTGGACCGGGGAGCTGTTTTTT. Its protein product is CASSQTQVWTGELFF.

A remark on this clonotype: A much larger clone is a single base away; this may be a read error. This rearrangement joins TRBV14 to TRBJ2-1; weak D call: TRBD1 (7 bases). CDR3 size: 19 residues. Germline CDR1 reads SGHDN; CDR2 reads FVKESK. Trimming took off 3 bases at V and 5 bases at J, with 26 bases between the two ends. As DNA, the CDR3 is TGTGCCAGCAGCCATGAGGAGGGGGCAGGGTTCCTGTCGGACAATGAGCAGTTCTTC. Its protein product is CASSHEEGAGFLSDNEQFF.

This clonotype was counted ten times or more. The CDR3 loop is CASSLGGSVNEQFF. CDR3 coding DNA: TGCGCCAGCAGCTTGGGCGGGAGTGTTAATGAGCAGTTCTTC. The gene calls are TRBV5-1 and TRBJ2-1, with TRBD2 matching over 7 bases. Germline loops: CDR1 SGHRS, CDR2 YFSETQ. V shed 0 bases, J shed 7 bases, and the junction held 4 bases outside the gene matches. This CDR3 region has 14 residues.

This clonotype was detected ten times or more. The CDR3 bases are TGCGCCAGCAGCCAATCGTCGCGGGAGGGCCAACGAGCGCAGTACTTC. Protein product: CASSQSSREGQRAQYF. The genes are TRBV4-1 and TRBJ2-7; 9 nucleotides align to TRBD2. In germline, CDR1 is MGHRA, CDR2 YSYEKL. V lost 2 bases and J lost 9; bases outside the gene matches: 14. This CDR3 has 16 amino acids.

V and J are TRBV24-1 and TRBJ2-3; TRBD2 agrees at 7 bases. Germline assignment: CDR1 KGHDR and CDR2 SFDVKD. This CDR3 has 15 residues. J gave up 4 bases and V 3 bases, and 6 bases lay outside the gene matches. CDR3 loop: CATSDPRLAADTQYF. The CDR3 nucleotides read TGTGCCACCAGTGATCCCCGACTAGCAGCAGATACGCAGTATTTT.

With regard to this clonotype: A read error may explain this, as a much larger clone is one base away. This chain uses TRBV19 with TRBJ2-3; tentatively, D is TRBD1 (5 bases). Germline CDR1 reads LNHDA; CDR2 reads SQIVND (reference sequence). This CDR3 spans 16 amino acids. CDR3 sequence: CACSYLTGAGTDTQYF. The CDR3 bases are TGTGCCTGTAGTTATCTCACTGGGGCCGGGACAGATACGCAGTATTTT. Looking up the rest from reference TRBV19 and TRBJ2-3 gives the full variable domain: DGGITQSPKYLFRKEGQNVTLSCEQNLNHDAMYWYRQDPGQGLRLIYYSQIVNDFQKGDIAEGYSVSREKKESFPLTVTSAQKNPTAFYLCACSYLTGAGTDTQYFGPGTRLTVL.

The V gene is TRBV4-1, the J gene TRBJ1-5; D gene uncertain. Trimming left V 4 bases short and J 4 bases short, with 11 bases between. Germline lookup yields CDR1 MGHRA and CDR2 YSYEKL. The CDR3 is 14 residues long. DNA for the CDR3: TGCGCCAGCAGCCTCGAGGTCTATAATCAGCCCCAGCATTTT. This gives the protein CASSLEVYNQPQHF.

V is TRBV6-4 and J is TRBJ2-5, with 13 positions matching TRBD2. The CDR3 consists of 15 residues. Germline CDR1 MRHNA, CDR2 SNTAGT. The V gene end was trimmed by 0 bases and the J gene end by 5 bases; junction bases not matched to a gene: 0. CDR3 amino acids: CASSDSTSGRETQYF. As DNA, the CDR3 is TGTGCCAGCAGTGACTCGACTAGCGGGAGGGAGACCCAGTACTTC.

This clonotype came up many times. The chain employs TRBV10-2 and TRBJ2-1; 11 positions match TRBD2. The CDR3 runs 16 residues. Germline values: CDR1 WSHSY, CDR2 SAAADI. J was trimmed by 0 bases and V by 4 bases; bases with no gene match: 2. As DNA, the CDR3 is TGCGCCAGCAGTGGACTAGCGGGAAGCTCCTACAATGAGCAGTTCTTC. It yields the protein CASSGLAGSSYNEQFF.

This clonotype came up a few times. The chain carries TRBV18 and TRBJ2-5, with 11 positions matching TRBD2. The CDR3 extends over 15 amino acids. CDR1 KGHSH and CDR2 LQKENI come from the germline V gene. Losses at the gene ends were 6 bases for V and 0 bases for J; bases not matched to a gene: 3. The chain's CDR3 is CASSRLAGNQETQYF. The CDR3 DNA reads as TGTGCCAGCTCCCGACTAGCGGGGAACCAAGAGACCCAGTACTTC.

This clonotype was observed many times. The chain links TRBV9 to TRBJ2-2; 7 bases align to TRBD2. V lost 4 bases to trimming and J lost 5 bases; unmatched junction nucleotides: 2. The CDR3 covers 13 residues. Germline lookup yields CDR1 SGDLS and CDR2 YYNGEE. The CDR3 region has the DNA TGTGCCAGCAGCTCGCGGGAGACCGGGGAGCTGTTTTTT. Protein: CASSSRETGELFF.

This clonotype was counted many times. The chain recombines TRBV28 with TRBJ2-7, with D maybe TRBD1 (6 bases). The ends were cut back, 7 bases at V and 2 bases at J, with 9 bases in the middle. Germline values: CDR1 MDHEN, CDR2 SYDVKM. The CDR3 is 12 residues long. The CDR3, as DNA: TGTGCCAGCAAACAGGGACCCTACGAGCAGTACTTC. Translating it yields CASKQGPYEQYF. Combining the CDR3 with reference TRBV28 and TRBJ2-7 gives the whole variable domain DVKVTQSSRYLVKRTGEKVFLECVQDMDHENMFWYRQDPGLGLRLIYFSYDVKMKEKGDIPEGYSVSREKKERFSLILESASTNQTSMYLCASKQGPYEQYFGPGTRLTVT.

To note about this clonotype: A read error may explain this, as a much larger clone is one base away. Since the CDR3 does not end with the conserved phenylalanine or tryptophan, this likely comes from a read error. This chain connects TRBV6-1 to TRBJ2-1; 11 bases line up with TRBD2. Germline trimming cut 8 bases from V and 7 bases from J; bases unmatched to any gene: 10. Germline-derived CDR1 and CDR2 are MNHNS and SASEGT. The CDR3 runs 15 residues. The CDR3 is CASCRLAGKLNEQFL. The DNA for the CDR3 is TGTGCCAGCTGCCGACTAGCGGGAAAACTGAATGAGCAGTTCCTC.

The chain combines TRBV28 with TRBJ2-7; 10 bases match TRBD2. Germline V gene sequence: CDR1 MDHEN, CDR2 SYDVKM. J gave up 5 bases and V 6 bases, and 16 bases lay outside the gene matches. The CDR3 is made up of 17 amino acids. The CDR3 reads CASSTPGLASRGHEQYF. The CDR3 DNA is TGTGCCAGCAGCACCCCGGGACTAGCGAGTCGGGGTCACGAGCAGTACTTC.

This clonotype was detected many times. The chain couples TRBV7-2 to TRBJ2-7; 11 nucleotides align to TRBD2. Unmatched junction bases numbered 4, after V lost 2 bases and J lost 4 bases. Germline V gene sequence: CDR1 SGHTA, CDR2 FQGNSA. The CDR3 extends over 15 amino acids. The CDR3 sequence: CASSLSGLAVYEQYF. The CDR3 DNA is TGTGCCAGCAGCTTATCGGGACTAGCGGTATACGAGCAGTACTTC.

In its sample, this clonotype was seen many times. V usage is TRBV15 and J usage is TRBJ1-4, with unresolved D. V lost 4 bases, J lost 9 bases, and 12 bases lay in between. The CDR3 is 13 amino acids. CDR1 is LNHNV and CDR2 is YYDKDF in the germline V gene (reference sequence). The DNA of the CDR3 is TGTGCCACCAGCAAAGAAGGCGGCCAAAAACTGTTTTTT. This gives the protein CATSKEGGQKLFF.

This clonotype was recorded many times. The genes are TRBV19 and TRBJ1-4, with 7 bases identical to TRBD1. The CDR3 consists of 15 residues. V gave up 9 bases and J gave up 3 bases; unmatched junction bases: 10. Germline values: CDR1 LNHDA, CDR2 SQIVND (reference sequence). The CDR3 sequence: CARLRPGQPNEKLFF. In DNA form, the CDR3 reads TGTGCCAGACTGCGACCGGGACAGCCTAATGAAAAACTGTTTTTT.

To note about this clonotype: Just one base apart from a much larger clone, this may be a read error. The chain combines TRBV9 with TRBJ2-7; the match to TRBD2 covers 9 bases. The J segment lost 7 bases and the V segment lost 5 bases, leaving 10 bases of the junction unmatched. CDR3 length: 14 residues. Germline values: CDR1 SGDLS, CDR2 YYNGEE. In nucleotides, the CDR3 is TGTGCCAGCAGTGGGCGGGAGGGCCTTAAAGAGCAGTACTTC. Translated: CASSGREGLKEQYF.

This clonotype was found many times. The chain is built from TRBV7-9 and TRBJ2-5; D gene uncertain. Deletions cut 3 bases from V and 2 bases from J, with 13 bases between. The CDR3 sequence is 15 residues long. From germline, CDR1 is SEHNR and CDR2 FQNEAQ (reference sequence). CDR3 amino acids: CASSLGLGLQETQYF. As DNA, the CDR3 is TGTGCCAGCAGCTTGGGTTTGGGGTTACAAGAGACCCAGTACTTC.

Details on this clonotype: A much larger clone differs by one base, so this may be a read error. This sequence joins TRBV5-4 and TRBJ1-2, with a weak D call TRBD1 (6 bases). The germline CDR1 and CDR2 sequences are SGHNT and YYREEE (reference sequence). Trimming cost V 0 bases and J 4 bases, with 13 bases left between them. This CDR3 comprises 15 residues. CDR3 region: CASSLDGRGAYGYTF. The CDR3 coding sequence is TGTGCCAGCAGCTTGGATGGTAGGGGGGCCTATGGCTACACCTTC. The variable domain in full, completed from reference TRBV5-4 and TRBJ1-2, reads ETGVTQSPTHLIKTRGQQVTLRCSSQSGHNTVSWYQQALGQGPQFIFQYYREEENGRGNFPPRFSGLQFPNYSSELNVNALELDDSALYLCASSLDGRGAYGYTFGSGTRLTVV.